Below, one T cell receptor beta chain is given with its context. This sample stems from a study of HIV-infected patients and healthy controls. In TCRdb, the 5' RACE reads were re-called with MiXCR into one record per CDR3 protein. The sample includes about 64,000 distinct CDR3 sequences, 19% seen only once; the top ten take more than 1.2%. This CDR3 contains 14 residues. The genes are TRBV21-1 and TRBJ2-1. TRBV21-1 is classified as a pseudogene. The TCR was taken from a human donor in good health. Sample: CD4+ T cells from blood. Written as DNA, the CDR3 is TGTGCCAGCAGTGAAATCTCCAATGGCCATGAGCAGTTCTTC. Protein sequence: CASSEISNGHEQFF.